The T cell receptor (beta chain) described here comes from a study of blood T cell repertoires in COVID-19. In the study overall: T cells, B-cell-depleted T cells, or PBMCs provided the cDNA or gDNA that served as material.

Trimming shortened V by 5 bases and J by 2 bases, and 16 bases separated the two germline ends. The germline gives CDR1 SGHTA, CDR2 FQGTGA. The length of the CDR3 is 16 residues. Sequencing used immunoSEQ multiplex PCR; TCRdb keeps in-frame clones, though not all of them. The sample lists 200,000 to 250,000 clones, 70% to 90% occurring once. The sequenced sample was peripheral blood. The chain recombines TRBV7-3 with TRBJ1-3, with D possibly matching TRBD1 (5 bases). The TCR originated in a woman at least 80 years old with acute or convalescent COVID-19. The CDR3, as DNA: TGTGCCAGCAGCCCCGGTGGGGCAGGGCCTGGAAACACCATATATTTT. Amino acid sequence: CASSPGGAGPGNTIYF.